This is a list of T cell receptor beta chains from one sample in a study of CD8+ T cells in alopecia areata. Clones were sequenced by immunoSEQ multiplex PCR, and TCRdb holds only the in-frame ones, with some missing. The sample lists 200,000 to 250,000 clones, 57% occurring once. The sequencing here drew on CD4+ T cells sorted from blood, taken at week 0. Receptors originate from a human donor with alopecia areata. CDR3s include the opening cysteine and the closing phenylalanine or tryptophan. The D gene is left open where the match is weak. Rows give clone size only sometimes, using once, few, many, or a class for an expanded clone.

D | J | size | V | DNA | CDR3
NA | TRBJ2-5 | few | TRBV29-1 | TGCAGCGTAGAGACCGTGGGAGCGGCGACCCAGTACTTC | CSVETVGAATQYF
TRBD2 | TRBJ2-5 | NA | TRBV7-4 | TGTGCCAGCAGCTCATCGGCGGGAGGCGGCAAGGGGGACAAAGAGACCCAGTACTTC | CASSSSAGGGKGDKETQYF
NA | TRBJ2-7 | few | TRBV30 | TGTGCCTGGGGGACCTCCTACGAGCAGTACTTC | CAWGTSYEQYF
NA | TRBJ1-5 | NA | TRBV6-5 | TGTGCCAGCAGTTACGGGTTGAATCAGCCCCAGCATTTT | CASSYGLNQPQHF
NA | TRBJ1-2 | NA | TRBV5-4 | TGTGCCAGCAGCTTCCCGCGGGCGGTTGGTGGCTACACCTTC | CASSFPRAVGGYTF
NA | TRBJ1-4 | NA | TRBV29-1 | TGCAGCGTGCGAGCCCGGGGGCGTCTAGATGAAAAACTGTTTTTT | CSVRARGRLDEKLFF
TRBD1 | TRBJ1-5 | few | TRBV10-3 | TGTGCCATCAGTGAGAATTTAGGACAGGGAGAGCCCCAGCATTTT | CAISENLGQGEPQHF
NA | TRBJ2-7 | NA | TRBV6-5 | TGTGCCAGCAGTCTGGAAATTGGCTCCTACGAGCAGTACTTC | CASSLEIGSYEQYF
TRBD1 | TRBJ1-1 | many | TRBV10-3 | TGTGCCATCGGAAGACAGGGGAACACTGAAGCTTTCTTT | CAIGRQGNTEAFF
TRBD1 | TRBJ1-4 | few | TRBV4-1 | TGCGCCAGCAGCCCCGGGACAGACTCTTTTGCAACTAATGAAAAACTGTTTTTT | CASSPGTDSFATNEKLFF
TRBD1 | TRBJ2-7 | NA | TRBV13 | TGTGCCAGCAGCAAGGGACAGGGAACCTACGAGCAGTACTTC | CASSKGQGTYEQYF
TRBD1 | TRBJ2-5 | NA | TRBV30 | TGTGCCTGGACGACAGGGGGTGAGACCCAGTACTTC | CAWTTGGETQYF
TRBD2 | TRBJ2-7 | NA | TRBV30 | TGTGCCTGGACTAGCGGGAGTTACGAGCAGTACTTC | CAWTSGSYEQYF
NA | TRBJ2-3 | NA | TRBV7-9 | TGTGCCAGCAGCTTAGTTGCCCCTACGCAGTATTTT | CASSLVAPTQYF
NA | TRBJ2-7 | NA | TRBV27 | TGTGCCAGCAGTTTATCCCCTCACATGGGAGGCGCCTACGAGCAGTACTTC | CASSLSPHMGGAYEQYF
NA | TRBJ2-7 | NA | TRBV27 | TGTGCCAGCAGTTCCATTACAGGGGAGCAGTACTTC | CASSSITGEQYF
NA | TRBJ1-6 | few | TRBV23-1 | TGCGCCAACCTAAGTTCACCCCTCCACTTT | CANLSSPLHF
NA | TRBJ2-1 | NA | TRBV30 | TGTGCCTGGGGTCCAGACTATTTCAATGAGCAGTTCTTC | CAWGPDYFNEQFF
NA | TRBJ2-6 | NA | TRBV6-1 | TGTGCCAGCAGTGAAGCCCTGGGGGGAAGCTCTGGGGCCAACGTCCTGACTTTC | CASSEALGGSSGANVLTF
TRBD1 | TRBJ2-2 | many | TRBV14 | TGTGCCAGCAGCGCGCGGACAGGGAGGACCGGGGAGCTGTTTTTT | CASSARTGRTGELFF
NA | TRBJ1-2 | NA | TRBV14 | TGTGCCAGCAGCCGGGGGAGGCCAAGCGGCTACACCTTC | CASSRGRPSGYTF
NA | TRBJ2-3 | NA | TRBV30 | TGTGCCTGGAGTGACAGGGTGACGCAGTATTTT | CAWSDRVTQYF
NA | TRBJ2-5 | NA | TRBV5-6 | TGTGCCAGCAGCGTACAAGAGACCCAGTACTTC | CASSVQETQYF
NA | TRBJ2-4 | NA | TRBV30 | TGTGCCTGGACCCGCGGAGGAGGGGCCAAAAACATTCAGTACTTC | CAWTRGGGAKNIQYF
NA | TRBJ1-1 | NA | TRBV30 | TGTGCCTGGAGTGTACCGAACCTGCTAATCATGAACACTGAAGCTTTCTTT | CAWSVPNLLIMNTEAFF
NA | TRBJ2-3 | NA | TRBV29-1 | TGCAGCGCCCGGGGTCGCTCAGGCACAGATACGCAGTATTTT | CSARGRSGTDTQYF
TRBD1 | TRBJ2-6 | NA | TRBV6-5 | TGTGCCAGCAGGTCGACAGGGTCTGGGGCCAACGTCCTGACTTTC | CASRSTGSGANVLTF
NA | TRBJ1-3 | NA | TRBV7-2 | TGTGCCAGCAGCGCGGCCCAGGGAGGAATTGGAAACACCATATATTTT | CASSAAQGGIGNTIYF
TRBD2 | TRBJ2-2 | NA | TRBV11-2 | TGTGCCAGCAGCTTAGTCAATAGCGGGAAAGGGGACACCGGGGAGCTGTTTTTT | CASSLVNSGKGDTGELFF
NA | TRBJ1-6 | NA | TRBV6-6 | TGTGCCAGCACCCTAGGAGGAAGGGGCTCACCCCTCCACTTT | CASTLGGRGSPLHF
TRBD1 | TRBJ2-7 | NA | TRBV6-1 | TGTGCCAGCAGGCGACAGGGAATGGGCTACGAGCAGTACTTC | CASRRQGMGYEQYF
TRBD1 | TRBJ1-5 | NA | TRBV4-1 | TGCGCCAGCAGCCAAGTCGACAGGGAGGGCCAGCCCCAGCATTTT | CASSQVDREGQPQHF
NA | TRBJ2-2 | few | TRBV9 | TGTGCCAGCAGCGAGGGGCAGAACACCGGGGAGCTGTTTTTT | CASSEGQNTGELFF
NA | TRBJ2-3 | NA | TRBV27 | TGTGCCAGCAGTTTCGGAGGTCAGCCGCAGTATTTT | CASSFGGQPQYF
NA | TRBJ1-2 | few | TRBV30 | TGTGCCTGGAGAGGGGAGATTGATAGGTACACCTTC | CAWRGEIDRYTF
NA | TRBJ1-2 | once | TRBV5-4 | TGTGCCAGCAGCTTGGCTCCTCGGCAGAGCTATGGCTACACCTTC | CASSLAPRQSYGYTF
TRBD1 | TRBJ1-2 | once | TRBV27 | TGTGCCAGCAGTCCAACCGGGACAGGGGATGGCTACACCTTC | CASSPTGTGDGYTF
NA | TRBJ2-2 | NA | TRBV10-1 | TGCGCCAGCAGTTCCAGGGGGGGCACCGGGGAGCTGTTTTTT | CASSSRGGTGELFF
NA | TRBJ2-2 | NA | TRBV6-4 | TGTGCCAGCAGTGACTCTTCGGGGGAGCTGTTTTTT | CASSDSSGELFF
NA | TRBJ1-1 | few | TRBV18 | TGTGCCAGCTCACCATTCACGGGGATGAACACTGAAGCTTTCTTT | CASSPFTGMNTEAFF
NA | TRBJ1-2 | NA | TRBV6-6 | TGTGCCAGCAGAATCGGACGCTATGGCTACACCTTC | CASRIGRYGYTF
NA | TRBJ1-1 | NA | TRBV6-1 | TGTGCCAGCAGTGTAGGACCGCTGAACACTGAAGCTTTCTTT | CASSVGPLNTEAFF